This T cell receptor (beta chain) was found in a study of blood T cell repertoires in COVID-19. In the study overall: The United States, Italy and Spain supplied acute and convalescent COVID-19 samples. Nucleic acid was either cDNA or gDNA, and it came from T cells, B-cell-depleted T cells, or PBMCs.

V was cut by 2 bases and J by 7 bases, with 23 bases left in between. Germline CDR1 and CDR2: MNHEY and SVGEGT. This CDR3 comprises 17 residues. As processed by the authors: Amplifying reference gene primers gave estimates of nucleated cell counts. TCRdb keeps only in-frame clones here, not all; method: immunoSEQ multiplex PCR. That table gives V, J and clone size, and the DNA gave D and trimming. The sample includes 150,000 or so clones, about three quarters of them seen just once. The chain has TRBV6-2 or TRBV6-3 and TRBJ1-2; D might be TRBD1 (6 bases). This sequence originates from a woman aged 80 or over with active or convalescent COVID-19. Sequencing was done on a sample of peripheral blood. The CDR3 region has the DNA TGTGCCAGCAGTTACAGCACAGGGAACTCCGAAAGCGGTGGCTACACCTTC. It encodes CASSYSTGNSESGGYTF.